A single sample is the source of the 18 T cell receptor beta chains below, sequenced in a study of glioma-infiltrating T cells. Amplification of TCR alpha and beta CDR3 regions from RNA used iRepertoire nested multiplex PCR. TCRdb processed the multiplex PCR reads anew with MiXCR; each CDR3 protein has one entry. The sample carries roughly 200,000 distinct CDR3 sequences, 32% recorded once. Sequencing was done on a sample of glioma tissue, nonneoplastic brain tissue, or PBMCs (not recorded which). These receptors were taken from a human donor with low-grade glioma or glioblastoma, undergoing nonglioma brain surgery, or in good health (not recorded which).

A remark on this clonotype: Given a much more abundant clone one base away, this may be a read error. J is TRBJ2-5 and V is TRBV18; TRBD1 is a possible D gene (6 bases). Germline assignment: CDR1 KGHSH and CDR2 LQKENI. Trimming took off 1 base at V and 5 bases at J, with 11 bases between the two ends. The CDR3 is 14 amino acids. CDR3 residues: CASSPQGEKETQYF. CDR3 in DNA: TGTGCCAGCTCACCACAGGGGGAGAAGGAGACCCAGTACTTC.

This clonotype was seen only a few times. V and J are TRBV5-5 and TRBJ2-5; no clear D gene. Germline V gene sequence: CDR1 SGHKS, CDR2 YYEKEE (reference sequence). The CDR3 runs to 13 residues. Trimming took off 3 bases at V and 5 bases at J, with 11 bases between the two ends. CDR3 sequence: CASSYSFGETQYF. Written as DNA, the CDR3 is TGTGCCAGCAGCTACTCTTTCGGGGAGACCCAGTACTTC.

Written as DNA, the CDR3 is TGTGCCAGCAACGGCGGGCTAGCGGGAGGGCCGGGGACCCAGTACTTC. Encoded protein: CASNGGLAGGPGTQYF. This chain joins TRBV6-1 and TRBJ2-5; 12 nucleotides agree with TRBD2. V trimming: 7 bases; J trimming: 7 bases; junction bases outside the gene matches: 13. The germline gives CDR1 MNHNS, CDR2 SASEGT. The CDR3 runs 16 residues.

This clonotype was detected many times. The genes are TRBV20-1 and TRBJ2-3; no clear D. Deletions cut 3 bases from V and 2 bases from J, with 3 bases between. CDR3 length equals 11 residues. Germline assignment: CDR1 DFQATT and CDR2 SNEGSKA (reference sequence). The CDR3 DNA reads as TGCAGTGCTAGCGACACAGATACGCAGTATTTT. Its protein product is CSASDTDTQYF.

This clonotype was seen only a few times. This could be a read error, since a much larger clone is one nucleotide away. This chain uses TRBV6-1 with TRBJ2-1, with 11 bases aligning to TRBD2. Germline loops: CDR1 MNHNS, CDR2 SASEGT. Trimming took 5 bases from V and 6 from J; bases not matched to a gene: 15. The CDR3 is 18 residues long. Written as DNA, the CDR3 is TGTGCCAGCAGTTTCTTCCCCCTAGCGGGAGGACCTTCCAATGAGCAGTTCTTC. This gives the protein CASSFFPLAGGPSNEQFF.

Worth noting for this clonotype: Being one base from a much bigger clone, this may be a read error. The chain recombines TRBV15 with TRBJ2-1; D is uncertain. Germline lookup yields CDR1 LNHNV and CDR2 YYDKDF (reference sequence). This CDR3 has 13 residues. CDR3 residues: CATNRDMNNEQFF. CDR3 DNA sequence: TGTGCCACCAACAGAGATATGAACAATGAGCAGTTCTTC.

Points on this clonotype: A much larger clone differs from this one at a single base, so this may be a read error. V and J are TRBV3-1 and TRBJ2-5; D is uncertain. CDR1 and CDR2 (germline): LGHDT, YNNKEL (reference sequence). CDR3 length: 12 amino acids. CDR3 sequence (DNA): TGTGCCGGCAGCCAAGAGACAGAGACCCAGTACTTC. Amino acids: CAGSQETETQYF.

This clonotype was seen repeatedly, ten times or more. This rearrangement joins TRBV6-1 to TRBJ2-5; 9 nucleotides match TRBD2. J was trimmed by 0 bases and V by 6 bases; bases with no gene match: 8. Germline loops: CDR1 MNHNS, CDR2 SASEGT. This CDR3 is 16 amino acids long. CDR3 coding DNA: TGTGCCAGCAGACGGGGGCTAGCGGGGTACCAAGAGACCCAGTACTTC. Its protein is CASRRGLAGYQETQYF.

This clonotype was detected ten times or more. The V call is TRBV27, the J call TRBJ1-6; the D gene is possibly TRBD1 (6 bases). The germline CDR1 and CDR2 sequences are MNHEY and SMNVEV (reference sequence). There are 14 residues in the CDR3. V was pared by 6 bases and J by 7 bases, with 13 bases between. CDR3 sequence: CASRRTGSNSPLHF. CDR3 DNA sequence: TGTGCCAGCAGAAGAACAGGGTCGAATTCACCCCTCCACTTT.

On this clonotype itself: A clone one base away is much larger, so this may be a read error. The gene calls are TRBV3-1 and TRBJ2-7; the match to TRBD2 covers 12 bases. Germline CDR1 LGHDT, CDR2 YNNKEL (reference sequence). CDR3 length: 14 residues. The CDR3 DNA sequence: TGTGCCAGCAGCCAAAGGACTAGCGGGGTCGAGCGGTACTTC. It encodes CASSQRTSGVERYF.

As for this clonotype: One base away lies a much larger clone, so this may be a sequencing read error. V gene TRBV5-1 combines with J gene TRBJ2-7; D might be TRBD2 (7 bases). Germline V gene data show CDR1 as SGHRS and CDR2 as YFSETQ. The CDR3 is 13 residues long. CDR3 region: CASSSNRDYKQYF. CDR3 coding DNA: TGCGCCAGCAGCTCAAACAGGGACTACAAGCAGTACTTC.

This clonotype was seen repeatedly, ten times or more. The rearrangement uses TRBV5-4 and TRBJ2-1; the D is unclear. The CDR3 consists of 14 residues. Germline values: CDR1 SGHNT, CDR2 YYREEE (reference sequence). Trimming took off 2 bases at V and 0 bases at J, with 6 bases between the two ends. The CDR3 nucleotides read TGTGCCAGCAGCTTTATAAGCTCCTACAATGAGCAGTTCTTC. This codes for CASSFISSYNEQFF.

This chain joins TRBV7-9 and TRBJ1-1; TRBD1 might be the D (5 bases). CDR1 and CDR2 from the germline V gene are SEHNR and FQNEAQ (reference sequence). The CDR3 totals 15 residues. V lost 6 bases and J lost 2, with 16 bases in between. CDR3 region: CASRLGQGVNTEAFF. The CDR3 region has the DNA TGTGCCAGCAGATTGGGGCAGGGCGTAAACACTGAAGCTTTCTTT.

This clonotype has a handful of counts. The chain recombines TRBV12-5 with TRBJ2-5; D unresolved. The germline V gene encodes CDR1 LGHNT and CDR2 FRNRAP. The CDR3 covers 11 residues. With 1 base removed from V and 4 bases from J, the gap between germline ends came to 1 base. DNA of the CDR3: TGTGCTAGTGGTTTGGGAGAGACCCAGTACTTC. This translates into CASGLGETQYF.

To note about this clonotype: A much larger clone differs from this one at a single base, so this may be a read error. The chain links TRBV11-2 to TRBJ2-3, with D maybe TRBD2 (5 bases). Germline-derived CDR1 and CDR2 are SGHAT and FQNNGV. This CDR3 is built from 15 residues. V was pared by 1 base and J by 7 bases, with 15 bases between. The CDR3 region has the DNA TGTGCCAGCAGCTTAGGAGCAAAGGACTCATATACGCAGTATTTT. Translation gives CASSLGAKDSYTQYF.

The V gene is TRBV9, the J gene TRBJ1-3; 7 nucleotides line up with TRBD1. The V segment lost 2 bases and the J segment 10 bases; nucleotides outside the gene matches: 12. Germline-derived CDR1 and CDR2 are SGDLS and YYNGEE. The CDR3 is made up of 15 amino acids. The CDR3 coding sequence is TGTGCCAGCAGCGTCGAGGGGGCGGACCGGCGAACCATATATTTT. Amino acids: CASSVEGADRRTIYF.

On this clonotype: A much larger clone differs by one base, so this may be a read error. The V gene is TRBV7-2, the J gene TRBJ2-5, with 7 bases matching TRBD2. The CDR3 spans 15 residues. V was clipped by 2 bases and J by 4 bases; unmatched bases: 7. From germline, CDR1 is SGHTA and CDR2 FQGNSA. The CDR3 reads CASSLSLAGVETQYF. Here the CDR3 DNA reads TGTGCCAGCAGCTTATCGTTGGCGGGAGTAGAGACCCAGTACTTC.

This clonotype was counted between two and nine times. The germline gene is not matched at one end of the junction; a read error may be the cause. V usage is TRBV20-1 and J usage is TRBJ2-5, with D perhaps matching TRBD1 (6 bases). CDR1 is DFQATT, CDR2 SNEGSKA, per germline (reference sequence). CDR3 length: 13 residues. In DNA form, the CDR3 reads TGCAGTGCTAGGAGGACAGTCCAAAAGACCCAGTACTTC. Translated: CSARRTVQKTQYF.